These T cell receptor beta chains were read from a single sample in a study of technical replicates of blood from a few donors. Clones were read by immunoSEQ multiplex PCR, and TCRdb kept only the in-frame ones, dropping some. The data show 75,000 to 100,000 clones, with approximately 96% seen just once and approximately 0.38% held by the top ten. Sequenced: T cells isolated from PBMCs. Every receptor here comes from a human donor in good health. CDR3s include the opening cysteine and the closing phenylalanine or tryptophan. Each record gives: V gene, J gene, clone size, D gene, CDR3 length, CDR3 protein, CDR3 DNA. D genes are given only for firm matches. Rows give clone size only sometimes, using once, few, many, or a class for an expanded clone.

TRBV2,TRBJ2-7,NA,NA,14,CASSVGTARGEQYF,TGTGCCAGCAGTGTCGGGACTGCACGAGGGGAGCAGTACTTC
TRBV6-4,TRBJ1-5,NA,TRBD1,18,CASRPPMDRDNSNQPQHF,TGTGCCAGCAGACCTCCGATGGACAGGGACAATAGCAATCAGCCCCAGCATTTT
TRBV29-1,TRBJ1-4,NA,NA,14,CSASLGWVDEKLFF,TGCAGCGCTAGCTTGGGGTGGGTGGATGAAAAACTGTTTTTT
TRBV10-3,TRBJ1-1,NA,NA,15,CAISGSAGGNTEAFF,TGTGCCATCAGTGGCTCCGCCGGGGGTAACACTGAAGCTTTCTTT
TRBV9,TRBJ2-5,NA,TRBD2,16,CASSAASGRARETQYF,TGTGCCAGCAGCGCGGCTAGCGGGAGGGCCCGCGAGACCCAGTACTTC
TRBV5-8,TRBJ2-3,NA,NA,15,CASSWDGGTPDTQYF,TGTGCCAGCAGCTGGGACGGGGGTACCCCAGATACGCAGTATTTT
TRBV12-5,TRBJ1-1,NA,NA,13,CASGLGGATEAFF,TGTGCTAGTGGTTTGGGGGGAGCGACTGAAGCTTTCTTT
TRBV29-1,TRBJ2-7,NA,NA,15,CSVEDRGTPYGEQYF,TGCAGCGTTGAAGACAGGGGAACACCCTACGGCGAGCAGTACTTC
TRBV14,TRBJ2-2,NA,NA,13,CASSPLQAGELFF,TGTGCCAGCAGCCCCCTACAGGCCGGGGAGCTGTTTTTT
TRBV29-1,TRBJ2-2,NA,TRBD2,12,CSGLAGTGELFF,TGCAGCGGACTAGCTGGCACCGGGGAGCTGTTTTTT
TRBV5-3,TRBJ1-1,NA,NA,12,CARSLRGTEAFF,TGTGCCAGAAGCCTCCGAGGGACTGAAGCTTTCTTT
TRBV7-2,TRBJ2-5,NA,TRBD2,17,CASSLARAGVGQETQYF,TGTGCCAGCAGCTTAGCTAGAGCGGGAGTTGGACAAGAGACCCAGTACTTC
TRBV28,TRBJ2-5,once,TRBD2,17,CASRLPVGSGRPAAQYF,TGTGCCAGCAGGCTCCCCGTCGGCAGCGGGAGGCCCGCGGCCCAGTACTTC
TRBV18,TRBJ1-3,NA,NA,15,CASSRRAYSGNTIYF,TGTGCCAGCTCACGCAGGGCTTACTCTGGAAACACCATATATTTT
TRBV30,TRBJ1-1,NA,NA,12,CAWSTGLSEAFF,TGTGCCTGGAGTACAGGGTTGTCTGAAGCTTTCTTT
TRBV4-1,TRBJ2-5,NA,TRBD2,16,CASSQGYPGGKETQYF,TGCGCCAGCAGCCAAGGGTATCCGGGAGGGAAGGAGACCCAGTACTTC
TRBV27,TRBJ2-3,once,NA,18,CASSLYPLLAGITDTQYF,TGTGCCAGCAGTTTATACCCCCTTCTCGCGGGTATCACAGATACGCAGTATTTT
TRBV19,TRBJ2-1,NA,NA,16,CASSGYQGSSYNEQFF,TGTGCCAGTTCTGGGTATCAGGGGAGCTCCTACAATGAGCAGTTCTTC
TRBV4-1,TRBJ1-5,NA,TRBD1,21,CASSQEWRTGASFGSNQPQHF,TGCGCCAGCAGCCAAGAATGGCGGACAGGGGCGTCTTTTGGGAGCAATCAGCCCCAGCATTTT
TRBV11-1,TRBJ2-3,NA,TRBD1,14,CASSEGTGTDTQYF,TGTGCCAGCAGCGAGGGGACAGGGACAGATACGCAGTATTTT
TRBV7-8,TRBJ2-1,NA,TRBD2,18,CASSSRTSGPPSYNEQFF,TGTGCCAGCAGCTCCCGGACTAGCGGGCCCCCCTCCTACAATGAGCAGTTCTTC
TRBV6-1,TRBJ2-1,once,NA,13,CASIYREFNEQFF,TGTGCCAGCATTTACAGGGAATTCAATGAGCAGTTCTTC